The 32 T cell receptor beta chains given below trace back to one sample, sequenced in a study of shared clonotypes between healthy human individuals. Assay used: immunoSEQ multiplex PCR; TCRdb lists only in-frame clones, some missing. The data contain about 1.5 million clones, roughly 97% of them seen just once; the ten biggest clones take up approximately 1.1%. Sequencing was carried out using naive CD4+ T cells sorted from blood. Subset given: CD45RA+ positively selected. Every receptor here comes from a man under 40 in good health.

The V gene is TRBV27, the J gene TRBJ1-3; D call uncertain. Germline V gene data show CDR1 as MNHEY and CDR2 as SMNVEV (reference sequence). The V end was cut by 0 bases, the J end by 0 bases, with 9 bases between. This CDR3 has 16 amino acids. The CDR3 sequence is CASSLSRAASGNTIYF. DNA for the CDR3: TGTGCCAGCAGTTTATCGAGGGCGGCCTCTGGAAACACCATATATTTT.

This clone was seen a single time. The chain uses TRBV5-4 and TRBJ2-3; tentatively, D is TRBD2 (5 bases). CDR1 SGHNT and CDR2 YYREEE come from the germline V gene (reference sequence). The CDR3 consists of 16 residues. Trimming stripped 4 bases from V and 4 bases from J, with 19 bases between. Written as DNA, the CDR3 is TGTGCCAGCAGCCCCGAAGCGGCTAGGGCGGCAGATACGCAGTATTTT. Protein: CASSPEAARAADTQYF.

The CDR3 DNA sequence: TGTGCCAGCAGCCCCCGACAGGGGTGGAACACCGGGGAGCTGTTTTTT. Translating gives CASSPRQGWNTGELFF. The rearrangement links TRBV9 to TRBJ2-2; TRBD1 aligns across 8 bases. Germline loops: CDR1 SGDLS, CDR2 YYNGEE. CDR3 length equals 16 residues. After removal of 4 bases from V and 1 base from J, the junction contained 6 bases not matched to a gene.

V usage is TRBV28 and J usage is TRBJ1-5; TRBD1 agrees at 9 bases. CDR3 size: 14 residues. From germline, CDR1 is MDHEN and CDR2 SYDVKM. J was trimmed by 6 bases and V by 6 bases; bases with no gene match: 6. The CDR3 DNA reads as TGTGCCAGCAGATCTGGACAGGGGTCTCAGCCCCAGCATTTT. Encoded protein: CASRSGQGSQPQHF.

The CDR3 nucleotides read TGTGCCAGCAGGGACCTTCTGGACCTCAGGCAGTATTTT. Encoded protein: CASRDLLDLRQYF. The chain joins TRBV6-5 to TRBJ2-3; no reliable D call. The CDR3 runs 13 residues. Trimming took 6 bases from V and 11 from J, leaving 18 bases between them. Germline CDR1 and CDR2: MNHEY and SVGAGI.

V is TRBV11-2 and J is TRBJ2-7; 7 positions match TRBD1. Germline CDR1 and CDR2: SGHAT and FQNNGV. The junction had 7 bases not matched to a gene; V was cut back by 5 bases and J by 3 bases. The CDR3 contains 14 residues. CDR3 sequence (DNA): TGTGCCAGCAGCCCGGGACAGATAATCTACGAGCAGTACTTC. Translating it yields CASSPGQIIYEQYF.

The V call is TRBV28, the J call TRBJ1-5; D is ambiguous. The V gene lost 2 bases and the J gene lost 0 bases, with 8 bases spanning the gap. The CDR3 spans 15 residues. CDR1 MDHEN and CDR2 SYDVKM come from the germline V gene. CDR3 nucleotides: TGTGCCAGCAGTTTAAGACTCTATAGCAATCAGCCCCAGCATTTT. It yields the protein CASSLRLYSNQPQHF.

This clone was counted only a few times. The rearrangement uses TRBV7-9 and TRBJ1-5; no reliable D call. Trimming stripped 0 bases from V and 3 bases from J, with 9 bases between. The CDR3 loop spans 15 amino acids. Germline V gene data show CDR1 as SEHNR and CDR2 as FQNEAQ (reference sequence). The DNA for the CDR3 is TGTGCCAGCAGCTTAGCAGGTGGTGACAATCAGCCCCAGCATTTT. Its translation: CASSLAGGDNQPQHF. Filled out from reference TRBV7-9 and TRBJ1-5, the complete variable domain reads DTGVSQNPRHKITKRGQNVTFRCDPISEHNRLYWYRQTLGQGPEFLTYFQNEAQLEKSRLLSDRFSAERPKGSFSTLEIQRTEQGDSAMYLCASSLAGGDNQPQHFGDGTRLSIL.

A word on this clone: Sequence at one end of the junction differs from germline and may be a read error. The chain joins TRBV18 to TRBJ1-2, with a tentative D call TRBD1 (5 bases). The CDR3 is 11 residues long. CDR1 is KGHSH and CDR2 is LQKENI in the germline V gene. The CDR3: CASSPDREISF. CDR3 coding DNA: TGTGCCAGCTCACCAGACAGAGAAATCTCCTTC. The variable domain in full, completed from reference TRBV18 and TRBJ1-2, reads NAGVMQNPRHLVRRRGQEARLRCSPMKGHSHVYWYRQLPEEGLKFMVYLQKENIIDESGMPKERFSAEFPKEGPSILRIQQVVRGDSAAYFCASSPDREISFGSGTRLTVV.

The V gene is TRBV7-9, the J gene TRBJ2-1; D is undetermined. The germline V gene encodes CDR1 SEHNR and CDR2 FQNEAQ (reference sequence). The ends were cut back, 2 bases at V and 6 bases at J, with 11 bases in the middle. The CDR3 extends over 14 amino acids. CDR3 protein: CASSLLLEVNEQFF. Here the CDR3 DNA reads TGTGCCAGCAGCTTACTCCTAGAGGTCAATGAGCAGTTCTTC.

The chain couples TRBV7-2 to TRBJ1-1, with D uncertain. The germline V gene encodes CDR1 SGHTA and CDR2 FQGNSA. The length of the CDR3 is 13 residues. Trimming cost V 5 bases and J 3 bases, with 10 bases left between them. DNA of the CDR3: TGTGCCAGCAGCCCCGGACTGTACACTGAAGCTTTCTTT. Protein product: CASSPGLYTEAFF.

The V and J genes are TRBV5-5 and TRBJ1-5, with 8 bases aligning to TRBD1. Germline CDR1 SGHKS, CDR2 YYEKEE (reference sequence). This CDR3 has 17 residues. The V segment lost 4 bases and the J segment 1 base; nucleotides outside the gene matches: 10. As DNA, the CDR3 is TGTGCCAGCAGCCTGGAAGGTACAGGGGGGAGCAATCAGCCCCAGCATTTT. Its protein product is CASSLEGTGGSNQPQHF.

The DNA for the CDR3 is TGTGCCAGCAGCTCGGGACTGTACCAAGAGACCCAGTACTTC. It yields the protein CASSSGLYQETQYF. V gene TRBV7-9 combines with J gene TRBJ2-5, with a tentative D call TRBD2 (6 bases). The CDR3 totals 14 residues. Trimming cost V 4 bases and J 0 bases, with 9 bases left between them. CDR1 is SEHNR, CDR2 FQNEAQ, per germline (reference sequence).

The chain combines TRBV18 with TRBJ2-7; D not resolved. This CDR3 contains 15 residues. Trimming removed 5 bases from V and 0 bases from J, with 14 bases in between. Germline loops: CDR1 KGHSH, CDR2 LQKENI. The CDR3 coding sequence is TGTGCCAGCTCAACGGACGGGCCCCTCTCCTACGAGCAGTACTTC. Amino acid sequence: CASSTDGPLSYEQYF.

The V gene is TRBV5-4, the J gene TRBJ2-1; the match to TRBD2 covers 9 bases. The germline V gene has CDR1 SGHNT and CDR2 YYREEE (reference sequence). CDR3 length equals 16 residues. After removal of 1 base from V and 10 bases from J, the junction contained 12 bases not matched to a gene. The CDR3 reads CASSLRSSGSRWEQFF. The CDR3 DNA reads as TGTGCCAGCAGCTTGAGGAGTAGCGGGAGTCGGTGGGAGCAGTTCTTC.

The rearrangement joins TRBV6-6 to TRBJ1-2, with TRBD1 matching 7 bases. This CDR3 contains 13 residues. Germline V gene sequence: CDR1 MNHNY, CDR2 SVGAGI (reference sequence). V was pared by 6 bases and J by 4 bases, with 5 bases of the junction left unmatched. The CDR3 sequence is CASSHDRAYGYTF. The CDR3 DNA sequence: TGTGCCAGCAGCCACGACAGGGCCTATGGCTACACCTTC.

This chain connects TRBV6-5 to TRBJ1-5, with D perhaps matching TRBD1 (5 bases). This CDR3 has 15 amino acids. With 0 bases removed from V and 5 bases from J, the gap between germline ends came to 11 bases. Germline-derived CDR1 and CDR2 are MNHEY and SVGAGI. The CDR3 is CASSYSMGRDQPQHF. For the CDR3, the DNA is TGTGCCAGCAGTTACTCGATGGGACGAGATCAGCCCCAGCATTTT.

The V gene is TRBV10-2, the J gene TRBJ1-4, with 7 nucleotides matching TRBD1. There are 16 residues in the CDR3. The V gene end was trimmed by 3 bases and the J gene end by 5 bases; junction bases not matched to a gene: 9. The germline CDR1 and CDR2 sequences are WSHSY and SAAADI. The CDR3 nucleotides read TGCGCCAGCAGTGACCCTTACAGGGGACGGAATGAAAAACTGTTTTTT. It yields the protein CASSDPYRGRNEKLFF.

The genes are TRBV6-6 and TRBJ2-6, with no clear D. V dropped 2 bases and J dropped 0 bases, with 5 bases sitting between them. The CDR3 runs to 15 residues. Germline V gene sequence: CDR1 MNHNY, CDR2 SVGAGI (reference sequence). DNA of the CDR3: TGTGCCAGCAGTTACACGGACTCTGGGGCCAACGTCCTGACTTTC. It yields the protein CASSYTDSGANVLTF.

The chain links TRBV5-1 to TRBJ1-1; 9 bases map to TRBD1. CDR1 and CDR2 (germline): SGHRS, YFSETQ. V dropped 4 bases and J dropped 1; count of bases not matched to a gene: 2. This CDR3 region has 14 residues. The CDR3 reads CASSEDRGNTEAFF. The CDR3 DNA sequence: TGCGCCAGCAGCGAGGACAGGGGGAACACTGAAGCTTTCTTT.

The CDR3 sequence is CASSTKTVYNYGYTF. CDR3 bases: TGTGCCAGCAGTACTAAGACAGTTTATAACTATGGCTACACCTTC. This chain joins TRBV28 and TRBJ1-2, with D perhaps matching TRBD1 (5 bases). CDR3 size: 15 residues. The ends were cut back, 5 bases at V and 1 base at J, with 14 bases in the middle. Germline CDR1 and CDR2: MDHEN and SYDVKM.

The chain combines TRBV13 with TRBJ2-7, with D perhaps TRBD2 (6 bases). The CDR3 is 14 residues long. Germline V gene lookup returns CDR1 PRHDT and CDR2 FYEKMQ (reference sequence). Trimming left V 1 base short and J 4 bases short, with 11 bases between. The CDR3 sequence: CASSLAGRSYEQYF. In nucleotides, the CDR3 is TGTGCCAGCAGCTTAGCGGGGAGGTCATACGAGCAGTACTTC.

The rearrangement links TRBV19 to TRBJ2-7, with TRBD1 identical over 9 bases. V shed 6 bases, J shed 6 bases, and the junction held 9 bases outside the gene matches. The CDR3 spans 14 residues. From germline, CDR1 is LNHDA and CDR2 SQIVND (reference sequence). In nucleotides, the CDR3 is TGTGCCAGTAGGGGCGGGACAGGGAGGCGCGAGCAGTACTTC. Protein: CASRGGTGRREQYF.

The chain uses TRBV11-2 and TRBJ2-7; TRBD1 aligns across 11 bases. This CDR3 is 16 amino acids long. V shed 1 base, J shed 4 bases, and the junction held 6 bases outside the gene matches. Germline values: CDR1 SGHAT, CDR2 FQNNGV. The CDR3, as DNA: TGTGCCAGCAGCTTAGTCACCGGGACAGGGGGTTACGAGCAGTACTTC. It translates to CASSLVTGTGGYEQYF.

The rearrangement joins TRBV28 to TRBJ2-3; TRBD2 matches at 8 bases. V trimming: 7 bases; J trimming: 4 bases; junction bases outside the gene matches: 10. The CDR3 length is 15 residues. Germline V gives CDR1 MDHEN, CDR2 SYDVKM. In DNA form, the CDR3 reads TGTGCCAGCAATAATCCGAGCGGGAGCGCAGATACGCAGTATTTT. Translation gives CASNNPSGSADTQYF.

V and J are TRBV18 and TRBJ2-3, with 11 nucleotides matching TRBD2. The V gene end was trimmed by 2 bases and the J gene end by 4 bases; junction bases not matched to a gene: 11. The germline CDR1 and CDR2 sequences are KGHSH and LQKENI. The length of the CDR3 is 18 residues. CDR3 sequence (DNA): TGTGCCAGCTCACCAGGTACTAGCGGGAGATATACGGCAGATACGCAGTATTTT. Protein sequence: CASSPGTSGRYTADTQYF.

This rearrangement joins TRBV7-6 to TRBJ2-3; 9 nucleotides align to TRBD2. V dropped 1 base and J dropped 8; count of bases not matched to a gene: 10. The length of the CDR3 is 16 residues. Germline lookup yields CDR1 SGHVS and CDR2 FNYEAQ. CDR3 bases: TGTGCCAGCAGCTTAGGAGGGGGGACTAGCAGCGGTACGCAGTATTTT. Translating it yields CASSLGGGTSSGTQYF.

The chain has TRBV10-1 and TRBJ2-7; D might be TRBD1 (5 bases). V dropped 5 bases and J dropped 2 bases, with 13 bases sitting between them. CDR1 and CDR2 (germline): WNHNN, SYGVQD (reference sequence). The CDR3 spans 14 residues. This CDR3 reads CASSPQGSPYEQYF. CDR3 DNA sequence: TGCGCCAGCAGTCCTCAGGGATCTCCCTACGAGCAGTACTTC.

The chain uses TRBV19 and TRBJ1-1; the D is unclear. The CDR3 spans 16 residues. V lost 4 bases, J lost 0 bases, and 15 bases lay in between. Germline assignment: CDR1 LNHDA and CDR2 SQIVND (reference sequence). The CDR3 spells CASSKLSGLMNTEAFF. CDR3 DNA sequence: TGTGCCAGTAGTAAATTATCCGGGCTGATGAACACTGAAGCTTTCTTT.

The table lists this clone with a count of one. The chain couples TRBV7-9 to TRBJ1-5; no reliable D call. The CDR3 extends over 13 amino acids. V gave up 3 bases and J gave up 4 bases, with 7 bases separating them. CDR1 and CDR2 from the germline V gene are SEHNR and FQNEAQ (reference sequence). Written as DNA, the CDR3 is TGTGCCAGCAGCTTCAGCGTAAATCAGCCCCAGCATTTT. This encodes CASSFSVNQPQHF.

The gene calls are TRBV28 and TRBJ2-7; 12 nucleotides agree with TRBD2. The CDR3 runs to 17 residues. The junction had 8 bases not matched to a gene; V was cut back by 3 bases and J by 2 bases. Germline lookup yields CDR1 MDHEN and CDR2 SYDVKM. In DNA form, the CDR3 reads TGTGCCAGCAGTTTCCGTACCTGGACTAGCGGGGCCTACGAGCAGTACTTC. Its translation is CASSFRTWTSGAYEQYF.

V usage is TRBV6-1 and J usage is TRBJ2-5; 11 bases are a match to TRBD1. Germline CDR1 reads MNHNS; CDR2 reads SASEGT. With V trimmed by 4 bases and J by 5 bases, 9 bases remained unmatched. CDR3 length equals 16 residues. In DNA form, the CDR3 reads TGTGCCAGCAGTGCCCGGACAGGGGGCGCAGGGGAGACCCAGTACTTC. It yields the protein CASSARTGGAGETQYF.